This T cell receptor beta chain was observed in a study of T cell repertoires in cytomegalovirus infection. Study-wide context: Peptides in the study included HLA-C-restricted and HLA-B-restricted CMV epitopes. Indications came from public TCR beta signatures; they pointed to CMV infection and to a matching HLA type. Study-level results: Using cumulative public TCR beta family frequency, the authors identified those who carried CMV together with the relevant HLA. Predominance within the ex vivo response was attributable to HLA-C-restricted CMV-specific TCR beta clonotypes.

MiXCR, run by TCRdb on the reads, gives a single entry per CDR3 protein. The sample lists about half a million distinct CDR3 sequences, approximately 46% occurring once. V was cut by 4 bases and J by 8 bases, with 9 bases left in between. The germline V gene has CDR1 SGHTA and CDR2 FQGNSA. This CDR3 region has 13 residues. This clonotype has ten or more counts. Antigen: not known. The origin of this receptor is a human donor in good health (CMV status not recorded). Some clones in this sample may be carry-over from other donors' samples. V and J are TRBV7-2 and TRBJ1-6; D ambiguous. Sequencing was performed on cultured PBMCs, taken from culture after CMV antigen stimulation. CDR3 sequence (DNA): TGTGCCAGCAGCTCAGTCCGGCATTCACCCCTCCACTTT. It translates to CASSSVRHSPLHF.